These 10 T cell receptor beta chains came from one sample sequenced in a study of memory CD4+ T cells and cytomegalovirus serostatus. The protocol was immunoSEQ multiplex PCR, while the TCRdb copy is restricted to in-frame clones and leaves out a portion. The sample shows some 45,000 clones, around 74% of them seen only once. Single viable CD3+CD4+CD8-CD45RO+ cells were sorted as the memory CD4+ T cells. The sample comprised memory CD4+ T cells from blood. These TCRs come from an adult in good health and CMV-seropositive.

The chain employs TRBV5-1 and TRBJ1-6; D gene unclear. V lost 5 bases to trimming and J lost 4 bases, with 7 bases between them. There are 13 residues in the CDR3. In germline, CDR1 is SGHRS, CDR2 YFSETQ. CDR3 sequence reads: CASRDLYNSPLHF. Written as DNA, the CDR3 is TGCGCCAGCAGGGACCTATATAATTCACCCCTCCACTTT.

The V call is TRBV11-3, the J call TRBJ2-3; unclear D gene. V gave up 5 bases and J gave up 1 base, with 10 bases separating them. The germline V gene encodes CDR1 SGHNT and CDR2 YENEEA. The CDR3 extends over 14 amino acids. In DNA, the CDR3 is TGTGCCAGCAGCCTGTCGTCCGGCACAGATACGCAGTATTTT. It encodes CASSLSSGTDTQYF.

CDR3 amino acids: CASSPPPDRINEKLFF. For the CDR3, the DNA is TGTGCCAGCAGCCCTCCTCCGGACAGAATTAATGAAAAACTGTTTTTT. The chain joins TRBV6-6 to TRBJ1-4; D perhaps matches TRBD1 (6 bases). Germline V CDR1 and CDR2: MNHNY, SVGAGI (reference sequence). V lost 6 bases and J lost 4, with 18 bases in between. This CDR3 is 16 amino acids long.

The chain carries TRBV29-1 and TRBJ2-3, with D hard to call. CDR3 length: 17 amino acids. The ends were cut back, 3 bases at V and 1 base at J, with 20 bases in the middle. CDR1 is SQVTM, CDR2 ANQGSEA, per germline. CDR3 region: CSVDGSRFTEGTDTQYF. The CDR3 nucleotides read TGCAGCGTTGATGGGTCTCGGTTTACCGAAGGCACAGATACGCAGTATTTT.

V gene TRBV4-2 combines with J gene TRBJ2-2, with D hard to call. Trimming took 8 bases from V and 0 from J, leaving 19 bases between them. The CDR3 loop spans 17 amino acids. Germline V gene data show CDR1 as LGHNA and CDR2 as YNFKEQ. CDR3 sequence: CASGATWQAANTGELFF. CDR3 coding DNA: TGTGCCAGCGGCGCAACCTGGCAGGCCGCGAACACCGGGGAGCTGTTTTTT.

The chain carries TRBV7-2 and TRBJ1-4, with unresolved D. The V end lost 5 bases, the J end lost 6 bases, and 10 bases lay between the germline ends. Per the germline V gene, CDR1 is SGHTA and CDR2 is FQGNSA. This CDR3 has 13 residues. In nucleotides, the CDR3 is TGTGCCAGCAGCGCGCGGACGGATGAAAAACTGTTTTTT. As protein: CASSARTDEKLFF.

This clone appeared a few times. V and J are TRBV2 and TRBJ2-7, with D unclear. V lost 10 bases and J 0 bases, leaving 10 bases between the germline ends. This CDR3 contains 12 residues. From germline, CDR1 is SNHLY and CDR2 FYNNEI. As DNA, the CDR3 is TGTGCCACCCGGGCAGACTCCTACGAGCAGTACTTC. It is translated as CATRADSYEQYF.

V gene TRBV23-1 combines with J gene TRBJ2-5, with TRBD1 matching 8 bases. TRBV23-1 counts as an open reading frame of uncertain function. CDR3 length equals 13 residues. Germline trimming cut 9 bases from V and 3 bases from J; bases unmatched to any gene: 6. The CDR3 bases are TGCGCCAGGGACAGGGTACCAGAAGAGACCCAGTACTTC. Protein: CARDRVPEETQYF.

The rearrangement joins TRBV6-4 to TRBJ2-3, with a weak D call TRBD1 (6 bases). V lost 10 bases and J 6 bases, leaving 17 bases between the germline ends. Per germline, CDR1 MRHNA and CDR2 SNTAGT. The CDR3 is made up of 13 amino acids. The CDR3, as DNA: TGTGCCACCGCAGGGGACCCTTCCGATACGCAGTATTTT. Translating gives CATAGDPSDTQYF.

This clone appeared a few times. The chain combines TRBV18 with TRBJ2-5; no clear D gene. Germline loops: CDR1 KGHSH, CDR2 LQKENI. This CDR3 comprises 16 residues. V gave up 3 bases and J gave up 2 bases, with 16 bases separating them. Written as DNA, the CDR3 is TGTGCCAGCTCACCTCTTCGGGCCCCGCGGCAAGAGACCCAGTACTTC. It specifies CASSPLRAPRQETQYF.